One and the same sample provided the 18 T cell receptor beta chains below, sequenced in a study of blood T cell repertoires in COVID-19. Produced via immunoSEQ multiplex PCR; TCRdb's table is partial and in-frame only. The data show roughly 290,000 clones, around 87% seen once. Specimen: peripheral blood. All receptors come from a woman aged 45-59 years who had recovered from COVID-19.

CDR3 bases: TGTGCCACCAGCAGACTAGGACAGTCAGGGGAGACCCAGTACTTC. Its translation is CATSRLGQSGETQYF. This chain joins TRBV15 and TRBJ2-5, with D tentatively TRBD1 (6 bases). This CDR3 is 15 amino acids long. The V gene's germline CDR1 is LNHNV and CDR2 YYDKDF (reference sequence). Trimming stripped 2 bases from V and 5 bases from J, with 15 bases between.

The chain couples TRBV5-1 to TRBJ2-5; 9 bases are a match to TRBD1. Trimming took 4 bases from V and 3 from J; bases not matched to a gene: 7. Germline CDR1 reads SGHRS; CDR2 reads YFSETQ. The CDR3 has 15 residues. In DNA form, the CDR3 reads TGCGCCAGCAGCGGGGGAACAGGGGGCGAAGAGACCCAGTACTTC. It is translated as CASSGGTGGEETQYF.

For this clone: Other DNA sequences in the same sample also yield this CDR3. The gene calls are TRBV20-1 and TRBJ2-1; TRBD2 is a possible D gene (6 bases). CDR1 and CDR2 from the germline V gene are DFQATT and SNEGSKA (reference sequence). The CDR3 runs to 11 residues. V was clipped by 6 bases and J by 4 bases, with 7 bases between them. The CDR3 nucleotides read TGCAGTGCCGGGGGTTACAATGAGCAGTTCTTC. Amino acids: CSAGGYNEQFF.

The J gene is TRBJ1-4, the V gene TRBV30, with D unclear. Trimming left V 0 bases short and J 8 bases short, with 13 bases between. Per the germline V gene, CDR1 is GTSNPN and CDR2 is SVGIG (reference sequence). The CDR3 extends over 14 amino acids. The CDR3 DNA follows: TGTGCCTGGAGTGTACGTCGTACAGCCGAAAAACTGTTTTTT. Protein: CAWSVRRTAEKLFF.

About this clone: Within the sample, other DNA sequences also encode this same CDR3. This chain links TRBV7-9 with TRBJ2-7, with D possibly TRBD2 on 5 matching bases. The CDR3 contains 12 residues. Deletions cut 5 bases from V and 4 bases from J, with 9 bases between. The germline gives CDR1 SEHNR, CDR2 FQNEAQ (reference sequence). CDR3 bases: TGTGCCAGCAGCCCCACGGGGTACGAGCAGTACTTC. It codes for CASSPTGYEQYF. The full variable domain, its missing parts supplied by reference TRBV7-9 and TRBJ2-7, is DTGVSQNPRHKITKRGQNVTFRCDPISEHNRLYWYRQTLGQGPEFLTYFQNEAQLEKSRLLSDRFSAERPKGSFSTLEIQRTEQGDSAMYLCASSPTGYEQYFGPGTRLTVT.

This rearrangement joins TRBV2 to TRBJ2-1, with D maybe TRBD2 (7 bases). The germline V gene has CDR1 SNHLY and CDR2 FYNNEI. V was cut by 6 bases and J by 4 bases, with 19 bases left in between. This CDR3 comprises 16 residues. The CDR3 spells CASRGGLGGPYNEQFF. Written as DNA, the CDR3 is TGTGCCAGCAGGGGGGGGCTGGGTGGTCCTTACAATGAGCAGTTCTTC.

This rearrangement joins TRBV19 to TRBJ1-2, with D uncertain. V lost 1 base and J 0 bases, leaving 6 bases between the germline ends. The CDR3 consists of 14 residues. The V gene's germline CDR1 is LNHDA and CDR2 SQIVND (reference sequence). The CDR3 DNA follows: TGTGCCAGTAGTATAGGAGGGACTAACTATGGCTACACCTTC. This gives the protein CASSIGGTNYGYTF.

This clone was seen a few times. The J gene is TRBJ1-1, the V gene TRBV7-2; D remains ambiguous. V was cut by 5 bases and J by 6 bases, with 19 bases left in between. The CDR3 runs 15 residues. The germline V gene has CDR1 SGHTA and CDR2 FQGNSA. CDR3 loop: CASSPSGGGYPEAFF. The DNA for the CDR3 is TGTGCCAGCAGCCCTTCAGGAGGTGGGTACCCTGAAGCTTTCTTT.

The rearrangement joins TRBV5-4 to TRBJ1-4; D is undetermined. With 1 base removed from V and 6 bases from J, the gap between germline ends came to 10 bases. Germline loops: CDR1 SGHNT, CDR2 YYREEE (reference sequence). This CDR3 contains 14 residues. This CDR3 is CASSLPGMDEKLFF. In DNA, the CDR3 is TGTGCCAGCAGCTTGCCGGGGATGGATGAAAAACTGTTTTTT.

The V call is TRBV19, the J call TRBJ1-4, with 9 bases fitting TRBD1. The germline V gene encodes CDR1 LNHDA and CDR2 SQIVND (reference sequence). CDR3 length: 15 amino acids. The trim removed 7 bases at V and 3 bases at J, leaving 6 bases unmatched. This chain's CDR3 is CASTPTGGANEKLFF. Here the CDR3 DNA reads TGTGCCAGTACCCCGACAGGGGGAGCTAATGAAAAACTGTTTTTT.

This sequence joins TRBV30 and TRBJ1-6, with D possibly TRBD1 on 6 matching bases. CDR3 length equals 13 residues. V was trimmed by 4 bases and J by 5 bases, leaving 9 bases between them. Germline-derived CDR1 and CDR2 are GTSNPN and SVGIG (reference sequence). The CDR3 loop reads CAWTRTDNSPLHF. CDR3 nucleotide sequence: TGTGCCTGGACCCGGACAGATAATTCACCCCTCCACTTT.

The chain carries TRBV28 and TRBJ1-6; 10 nucleotides match TRBD1. Losses at the gene ends were 6 bases for V and 11 bases for J; bases not matched to a gene: 7. The CDR3 is 14 residues long. Germline-derived CDR1 and CDR2 are MDHEN and SYDVKM. CDR3 sequence reads: CASRRTGGIPPLHF. CDR3 in DNA: TGTGCCAGCAGAAGGACAGGGGGGATCCCACCCCTCCACTTT.

The rearrangement joins TRBV20-1 to TRBJ2-1; D call uncertain. Trimming left V 3 bases short and J 5 bases short, with 17 bases between. Germline CDR1 is DFQATT and CDR2 is SNEGSKA (reference sequence). The CDR3 sequence is 15 residues long. CDR3: CSASSPFGPNNEQFF. DNA for the CDR3: TGCAGTGCTAGTAGTCCGTTTGGGCCGAACAATGAGCAGTTCTTC.

The V gene is TRBV6-5, the J gene TRBJ1-5; a possible D gene is TRBD1 (6 bases). V was shortened by 2 bases and J by 2 bases, with 10 bases between the two germline ends. Germline assignment: CDR1 MNHEY and CDR2 SVGAGI. The CDR3 is 15 residues long. The CDR3 loop reads CASSYHRDRNQPQHF. As DNA, the CDR3 is TGTGCCAGCAGTTACCACAGGGATCGCAATCAGCCCCAGCATTTT.

The CDR3 DNA reads TGTGCCAGCAGCAATACTGATAACTATGGCTACACCTTC. The encoded protein is CASSNTDNYGYTF. V gene TRBV21-1 combines with J gene TRBJ1-2. TRBV21-1 is designated a pseudogene. This CDR3 contains 13 residues.

The V gene is TRBV30, the J gene TRBJ1-5, with 10 bases fitting TRBD1. Trimming cost V 7 bases and J 2 bases; bases outside gene matches: 8. The length of the CDR3 is 15 residues. The germline gives CDR1 GTSNPN, CDR2 SVGIG (reference sequence). The CDR3 sequence: CASGQGPMGNQPQHF. In nucleotides, the CDR3 is TGTGCCTCGGGACAGGGGCCCATGGGCAATCAGCCCCAGCATTTT. Full variable domain (rest looked up from reference TRBV30 and TRBJ1-5): SQTIHQWPATLVQPVGSPLSLECTVEGTSNPNLYWYRQAAGRGLQLLFYSVGIGQISSEVPQNLSASRPQDRQFILSSKKLLLSDSGFYLCASGQGPMGNQPQHFGDGTRLSIL.

The rearrangement uses TRBV3-1 (or the pseudogene TRBV3-2) and TRBJ2-5; 10 bases agree with TRBD2. Germline V CDR1 and CDR2: LGHDT, YNNKEL (reference sequence). The CDR3 is 15 residues long. With V trimmed by 5 bases and J by 3 bases, 6 bases remained unmatched. CDR3 loop: CASSFGLAVKETQYF. The CDR3 DNA reads as TGTGCCAGCAGCTTTGGACTAGCGGTTAAAGAGACCCAGTACTTC.

The V gene is TRBV29-1, the J gene TRBJ2-7; a possible D gene is TRBD1 (6 bases). The CDR3 is 13 residues long. With 4 bases removed from V and 2 bases from J, the gap between germline ends came to 12 bases. The germline V gene has CDR1 SQVTM and CDR2 ANQGSEA. The CDR3 sequence: CSVVKGVPYEQYF. As DNA, the CDR3 is TGCAGCGTTGTCAAGGGGGTACCCTACGAGCAGTACTTC.